This T cell receptor beta chain was captured in a study of shared clonotypes between healthy human individuals. Study findings and constraints: Clonotypes that were shared across a handful of donors made up roughly 5% of naive CD4 clonotypes. Represented diversity (both genetic and exposure-history) was limited by the small number of donors. Non-shared clonotypes showed lower generation probabilities than clonotypes common to all four donors. Among the subsets, naive ones generally showed larger estimated richness than memory ones.

About this clone itself: The target antigen is unknown.

The naive CD8 population came from CD45RO-negative cells selected for CCR7, without terminally differentiated effector memory CD45RA+ cells. The protocol was immunoSEQ multiplex PCR, while the TCRdb copy is restricted to in-frame clones and leaves out a portion. The sample includes 1.5 million to 2.5 million clones, roughly 95% of them seen just once. CDR3 size: 13 residues. Deletions cut 5 bases from V and 3 bases from J, with 9 bases between. Germline CDR1 is SGHRS and CDR2 is YFSETQ. The clonotype comes from a man younger than 30 in good health. Source material: naive CD8+ T cells sorted from blood. The chain carries TRBV5-1 and TRBJ2-1; possibly TRBD1 or TRBD2 for D (6 bases each). CDR3 in DNA: TGCGCCAGCAGAAAGGGGGGCTACAATGAGCAGTTCTTC. Amino acids: CASRKGGYNEQFF.